The table lists the clone carrying this TCR beta chain with a few counts. The antigen is undetermined. Single viable CD3+CD4+CD8-CD45RO+ cells were sorted as the memory CD4+ T cells. After thawing, CD4+ T cells were positively selected. Under the authors' procedure: Out-of-frame sequences were removed, leaving a few million distinct TCRbeta sequences. The protocol was immunoSEQ multiplex PCR, while the TCRdb copy is restricted to in-frame clones and leaves out a portion. D and trimming come from the DNA, and the V and J calls and clone size come from that table. The table has about 60,000 clones, over 65% seen once. The data were taken from a study of memory CD4+ T cells and cytomegalovirus serostatus. As for the study in general: Healthy Belgian adult donors included roughly nine CMV-positive and some 25 CMV-negative people. Whole-study results and caveats: About 40% of the 164 known CMV-associated TCRbeta sequences appeared in CD4+ memory.

The CDR3 is made up of 15 amino acids. V was shortened by 0 bases and J by 6 bases, with 12 bases between the two germline ends. From germline, CDR1 is ENHRY and CDR2 SYGVKD. The TCR sequence derives from an adult in good health and CMV-seropositive. The V gene is TRBV10-3, the J gene TRBJ2-4; D might be TRBD1 (5 bases). The sequencing input was memory CD4+ T cells from blood. The DNA for the CDR3 is TGTGCCATCAGTGAGTCCGCAGGGTATGGAAACATTCAGTACTTC. Translation gives CAISESAGYGNIQYF.